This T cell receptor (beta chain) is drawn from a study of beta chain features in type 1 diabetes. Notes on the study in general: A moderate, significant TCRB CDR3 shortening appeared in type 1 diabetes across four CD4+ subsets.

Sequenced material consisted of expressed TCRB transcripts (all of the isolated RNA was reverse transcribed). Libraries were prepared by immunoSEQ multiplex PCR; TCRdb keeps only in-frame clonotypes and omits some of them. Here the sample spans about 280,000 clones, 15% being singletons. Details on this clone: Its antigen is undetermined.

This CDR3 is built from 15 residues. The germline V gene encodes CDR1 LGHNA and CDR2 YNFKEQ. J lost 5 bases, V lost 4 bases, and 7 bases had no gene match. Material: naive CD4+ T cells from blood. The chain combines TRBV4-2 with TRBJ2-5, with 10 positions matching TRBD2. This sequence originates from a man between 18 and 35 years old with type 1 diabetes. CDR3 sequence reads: CASSPPLAGVETQYF. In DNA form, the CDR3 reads TGTGCCAGCAGCCCACCGCTAGCGGGAGTTGAGACCCAGTACTTC.